The entry below describes one TCR beta chain. Its target is unknown. The data stem from a study of T cell repertoires in cytomegalovirus infection. For the study at large: Public TCR beta signatures indicated both CMV infection and matching HLA type.

TCRdb reanalysed the reads using MiXCR and keeps one entry per CDR3 protein. This sample has under 850,000 distinct CDR3 sequences; 35% to 45% occur once, and the top ten carry 2.8%. Study outcomes and limitations: Ex vivo, HLA-C-restricted CMV-specific TCR beta clonotypes prevailed over the rest of the response.

The germline V gene has CDR1 SGHDT and CDR2 YYEEEE. This CDR3 region has 16 residues. J lost 13 bases, V lost 4 bases, and 17 bases had no gene match. The chain has TRBV5-6 and TRBJ2-4; 10 nucleotides align to TRBD1. Input material: PBMCs. This receptor was identified in a human donor in good health (CMV status not recorded). Some clones in this sample may be carry-over from other donors' samples. For the CDR3, the DNA is TGTGCCAGCAGCCTACTAACCGGGACAGGGGACCTCCGACAGTACTTC. This translates into CASSLLTGTGDLRQYF.